This passage covers 8 T cell receptor beta chains from one sample sequenced in a study of T cells after yellow fever vaccination. Each CDR3 protein gets one entry after TCRdb re-called the 5' RACE reads with MiXCR. The data hold approximately 300,000 distinct CDR3 sequences, with about 10% observed a single time. The sequencing used CD4+ T cells sorted from PBMCs, collected 45 days after the yellow fever booster vaccination. The source of these receptors is a man between 18 and 29 years old who received the YFV17D yellow fever vaccine.

This clonotype was picked up a small number of times. The rearrangement joins TRBV6-6 to TRBJ2-7; possible D gene TRBD2, 6 bases. The CDR3 has 13 residues. Germline loops: CDR1 MNHNY, CDR2 SVGAGI (reference sequence). Trimming stripped 6 bases from V and 2 bases from J, with 11 bases between. This chain's CDR3 is CASSPSVPYEQYF. The DNA for the CDR3 is TGTGCCAGCAGCCCTAGCGTTCCCTACGAGCAGTACTTC.

Comments on this clonotype: At one of its ends the junction is not consistent with the germline gene, which may arise from a read error. CDR3 residues: CASSYSDGSYQPQHF. CDR3 DNA: TGTGCCAGCAGTTACTCGGACGGTAGCTATCAGCCCCAGCATTTT. The chain couples TRBV6-6 to TRBJ1-5; D remains ambiguous. This CDR3 has 15 amino acids. In germline, CDR1 is MNHNY, CDR2 SVGAGI (reference sequence).

The chain couples TRBV29-1 to TRBJ2-3; D is possibly TRBD1 (6 bases). Germline V gene sequence: CDR1 SQVTM, CDR2 ANQGSEA. Trimming cost V 2 bases and J 3 bases, with 12 bases left between them. The CDR3 is made up of 14 amino acids. Here the CDR3 DNA reads TGCAGCGTTGAAAACGTCAGGGGAACAGATACGCAGTATTTT. Translated, it gives CSVENVRGTDTQYF.

CDR3: CASASGTADSPLHF. Here the CDR3 DNA reads TGTGCCAGCGCATCCGGGACCGCTGATTCACCCCTCCACTTT. The rearrangement links TRBV5-8 to TRBJ1-6, with D possibly TRBD1 on 5 matching bases. The V gene lost 7 bases and the J gene lost 8 bases, with 16 bases spanning the gap. The germline V gene encodes CDR1 SGHTS and CDR2 YDEGEE. CDR3 size: 14 residues.

This clonotype was recorded at least ten times. This chain links TRBV6-6 with TRBJ2-3; 7 nucleotides line up with TRBD2. V shed 8 bases, J shed 5 bases, and the junction held 4 bases outside the gene matches. The CDR3 runs to 12 residues. CDR1 is MNHNY and CDR2 is SVGAGI in the germline V gene (reference sequence). The CDR3, as DNA: TGTGCCAGCGGACTAGTTCAAGATACGCAGTATTTT. Protein: CASGLVQDTQYF.

The chain links TRBV12-3 or TRBV12-4 to TRBJ1-4, with D unresolved. The CDR3 covers 13 residues. The ends were cut back, 3 bases at V and 4 bases at J, with 6 bases in the middle. For the CDR3, the DNA is TGTGCCAGCAGTTTTCTGGGTAATGAAAAACTGTTTTTT. Translation: CASSFLGNEKLFF.

The chain combines TRBV5-1 with TRBJ1-5; TRBD1 matches 7 bases. Germline-derived CDR1 and CDR2 are SGHRS and YFSETQ. CDR3 length: 15 residues. The trim removed 2 bases at V and 3 bases at J, leaving 5 bases unmatched. Here the CDR3 reads CASSFTGQLNQPQHF. The CDR3 DNA follows: TGCGCCAGCAGCTTCACGGGACAGCTCAATCAGCCCCAGCATTTT. Full variable domain (remainder filled in from reference TRBV5-1 and TRBJ1-5): KAGVTQTPRYLIKTRGQQVTLSCSPISGHRSVSWYQQTPGQGLQFLFEYFSETQRNKGNFPGRFSGRQFSNSRSEMNVSTLELGDSALYLCASSFTGQLNQPQHFGDGTRLSIL.

The chain carries TRBV9 and TRBJ2-2; TRBD1 aligns across 7 bases. CDR3 length: 16 residues. The ends lost 0 bases at V and 4 bases at J; junction bases unmatched: 6. CDR1 and CDR2 from the germline V gene are SGDLS and YYNGEE. As DNA, the CDR3 is TGTGCCAGCAGCGTAGTTCCAGGGGGTAGCACCGGGGAGCTGTTTTTT. Amino acids: CASSVVPGGSTGELFF. The full variable domain, in which reference TRBV9 and TRBJ2-2 provide the parts outside the CDR3, is DSGVTQTPKHLITATGQRVTLRCSPRSGDLSVYWYQQSLDQGLQFLIQYYNGEERAKGNILERFSAQQFPDLHSELNLSSLELGDSALYFCASSVVPGGSTGELFFGEGSRLTVL.